This T cell receptor beta chain is from a study of T cells of healthy individuals. V shed 2 bases and J 6 bases; nucleotides not matched to a gene: 10. The CDR3 is 15 amino acids. Germline loops: CDR1 SGDLS, CDR2 YYNGEE. TCRdb ran MiXCR on the 5' RACE reads and lists one entry per CDR3 protein. Here the sample spans about 41,000 distinct CDR3 sequences, 4.5% being singletons. This clonotype has at least ten counts. This chain joins TRBV9 and TRBJ1-1, with 7 bases fitting TRBD1. This TCR derives from a human donor in good health. The CDR3 spells CASSVGGGAGAEAFF. CDR3 bases: TGTGCCAGCAGCGTCGGAGGGGGCGCGGGGGCTGAAGCTTTCTTT.